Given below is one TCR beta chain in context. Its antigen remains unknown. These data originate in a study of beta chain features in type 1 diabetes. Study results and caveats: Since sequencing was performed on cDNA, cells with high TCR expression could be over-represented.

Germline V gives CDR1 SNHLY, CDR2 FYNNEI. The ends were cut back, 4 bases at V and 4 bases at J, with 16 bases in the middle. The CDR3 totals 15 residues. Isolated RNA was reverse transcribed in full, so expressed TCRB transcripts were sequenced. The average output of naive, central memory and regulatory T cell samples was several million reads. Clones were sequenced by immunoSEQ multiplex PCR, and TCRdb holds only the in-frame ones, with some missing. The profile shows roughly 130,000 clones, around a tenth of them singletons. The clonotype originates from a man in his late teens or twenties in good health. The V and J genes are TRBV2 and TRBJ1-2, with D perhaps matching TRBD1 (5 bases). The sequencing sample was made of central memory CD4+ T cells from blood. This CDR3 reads CASSVRGDLPYGYTF. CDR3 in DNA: TGTGCCAGCAGTGTCCGGGGGGACCTCCCCTATGGCTACACCTTC. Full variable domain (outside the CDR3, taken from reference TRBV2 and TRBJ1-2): EPEVTQTPSHQVTQMGQEVILRCVPISNHLYFYWYRQILGQKVEFLVSFYNNEISEKSEIFDDQFSVERPDGSNFTLKIRSTKLEDSAMYFCASSVRGDLPYGYTFGSGTRLTVV.